Below, 5 T cell receptor beta chains from the same sample are listed, as sequenced in a study of CD8 T cells in Susac syndrome. RNA totalling roughly 0.5 to 1 ug underwent reverse transcription with random hexamers. TCRdb re-derived calls from the immunoSEQ multiplex PCR reads in MiXCR, one entry per CDR3 protein. This table holds about 120,000 distinct CDR3 sequences, over 85% found once. The sequencing sample was made of CD8+ T cells from PBMCs. These receptors all come from a human donor with Susac syndrome.

The chain has TRBV4-2 and TRBJ2-1; TRBD2 aligns across 10 bases. J gave up 8 bases and V 2 bases, and 6 bases lay outside the gene matches. The germline CDR1 and CDR2 sequences are LGHNA and YNFKEQ. This CDR3 has 15 residues. DNA of the CDR3: TGTGCCAGCAGCCAAAACAGCGGGGGGGCCTATGAGCAGTTCTTC. Its protein is CASSQNSGGAYEQFF.

The chain is built from TRBV12-3 or TRBV12-4 and TRBJ2-6; D might be TRBD1 (6 bases). Trimming took off 0 bases at V and 0 bases at J, with 12 bases between the two ends. The CDR3 is 18 residues long. The CDR3 reads CASSLALLDSSGANVLTF. In DNA form, the CDR3 reads TGTGCCAGCAGTTTAGCGCTCCTGGACAGCTCTGGGGCCAACGTCCTGACTTTC.

J is TRBJ1-2 and V is TRBV18, with a weak D call TRBD1 (6 bases). The V end lost 2 bases, the J end lost 3 bases, and 13 bases lay between the germline ends. Germline CDR1 and CDR2: KGHSH and LQKENI. CDR3 length: 15 amino acids. The CDR3 reads CASSPNREAHYGYTF. In nucleotides, the CDR3 is TGTGCCAGCTCACCAAACAGGGAGGCCCACTATGGCTACACCTTC.

The chain recombines TRBV30 with TRBJ2-7; 12 bases map to TRBD2. J was trimmed by 6 bases and V by 0 bases; bases with no gene match: 3. CDR1 GTSNPN and CDR2 SVGIG come from the germline V gene (reference sequence). This CDR3 spans 14 amino acids. As DNA, the CDR3 is TGTGCCTGGAGTGTACCTAGCGGGAGGGGCGAGCAGTACTTC. Translation: CAWSVPSGRGEQYF.

This rearrangement joins TRBV6-4 to TRBJ2-2, with D uncertain. The CDR3 loop spans 13 amino acids. Looked up from germline, CDR1 is MRHNA and CDR2 is SNTAGT. The germline V and J ends were trimmed by 0 bases and 8 bases, with 7 bases remaining between them. This chain's CDR3 is CASSDSNAGELFF. The CDR3 region has the DNA TGTGCCAGCAGTGACTCGAACGCTGGGGAGCTGTTTTTT.